A single sample is the source of the 19 T cell receptor beta chains below, sequenced in a study of T-cell memory formation after mild COVID-19. MiXCR, run by TCRdb on the 5' RACE reads, gives a single entry per CDR3 protein. Of about 100,000 distinct CDR3 sequences listed, 8.5% to 14% are singletons. The sample comprised PBMCs or a T cell subset sorted from them (not recorded which). The receptor source for this set is a man between 18 and 35 years old who had mild COVID-19 (a few samples of this study predate the infection). Cell type and time point are not known.

This clonotype turned up a few times. The chain carries TRBV3-1 and TRBJ1-2; TRBD1 matches at 8 bases. Trimming removed 4 bases from V and 6 bases from J; junction bases left unmatched: 10. Germline-derived CDR1 and CDR2 are LGHDT and YNNKEL (reference sequence). The CDR3 contains 15 residues. The CDR3 is CASSPTGGTGDGYTF. For the CDR3, the DNA is TGTGCCAGCAGCCCAACAGGGGGTACAGGGGATGGCTACACCTTC. Full variable domain (rest looked up from reference TRBV3-1 and TRBJ1-2): DTAVSQTPKYLVTQMGNDKSIKCEQNLGHDTMYWYKQDSKKFLKIMFSYNNKELIINETVPNRFSPKSPDKAHLNLHINSLELGDSAVYFCASSPTGGTGDGYTFGSGTRLTVV.

This clonotype was detected only a few times. V and J are TRBV7-8 and TRBJ1-5; TRBD1 matches at 12 bases. V shed 6 bases, J shed 2 bases, and the junction held 2 bases outside the gene matches. The CDR3 contains 15 residues. CDR1 and CDR2 (germline): SGHVS, FQNEAQ. The CDR3: CASRGQGAGNQPQHF. CDR3 nucleotides: TGTGCCAGCAGGGGACAGGGGGCAGGCAATCAGCCCCAGCATTTT.

This clonotype was seen only a few times. In DNA, the CDR3 is TGTGCCAGTTCACAGGGTGTCGCTGAAGCTTTCTTT. It translates to CASSQGVAEAFF. The V call is TRBV19, the J call TRBJ1-1; TRBD1 might be the D (6 bases). Germline V gene data show CDR1 as LNHDA and CDR2 as SQIVND (reference sequence). V was pared by 8 bases and J by 6 bases, with 13 bases between. The CDR3 extends over 12 amino acids.

This sequence joins TRBV6-5 and TRBJ1-2; 10 bases fit TRBD1. Germline CDR1 MNHEY, CDR2 SVGAGI. This CDR3 has 15 amino acids. J gave up 4 bases and V 5 bases, and 7 bases lay outside the gene matches. CDR3 DNA: TGTGCCAGCAGTGAAGTGACAGGGGGCACCTATGGCTACACCTTC. It encodes CASSEVTGGTYGYTF.

This clonotype showed up just a few times. Germline is not matched at one junction end, which may reflect a read error. The chain uses TRBV7-7 and TRBJ2-2; TRBD2 might be the D (5 bases). Germline loops: CDR1 SSHAT, CDR2 FNYEAQ (reference sequence). The CDR3 extends over 14 amino acids. The CDR3 DNA is TGTGCTAGCAGCCCGGGGTCAAGCACCGGGGAGCTGTTTTTT. Translation gives CASSPGSSTGELFF.

CDR3 sequence (DNA): TGTGCCAGCAGCCCTCCGGGGGGTGAGAATCAGCCCCAGCATTTT. As protein: CASSPPGGENQPQHF. The V and J genes are TRBV7-9 and TRBJ1-5; D may be TRBD1 (5 bases). Germline V gives CDR1 SEHNR, CDR2 FQNEAQ (reference sequence). V gave up 5 bases and J gave up 4 bases, with 15 bases separating them. There are 15 residues in the CDR3.

There are many counts of this clonotype. This rearrangement joins TRBV6-5 to TRBJ2-3, with D tentatively TRBD1 or TRBD2 (5 bases each). Trimming shortened V by 5 bases and J by 6 bases, and 15 bases separated the two germline ends. CDR3 length: 14 amino acids. Germline V CDR1 and CDR2: MNHEY, SVGAGI. Written as DNA, the CDR3 is TGTGCCAGCAGTACGGGGCAGTCTCCGGATACGCAGTATTTT. Its protein product is CASSTGQSPDTQYF.

This clonotype has a handful of counts. This chain links TRBV5-6 with TRBJ2-1, with D unresolved. This CDR3 region has 12 residues. V gave up 3 bases and J gave up 9 bases, with 10 bases separating them. The germline V gene has CDR1 SGHDT and CDR2 YYEEEE. The CDR3 is CASSSDWGEQFF. CDR3 nucleotides: TGTGCCAGCAGCTCCGACTGGGGTGAGCAGTTCTTC.

The V gene is TRBV7-9, the J gene TRBJ2-7, with 9 nucleotides matching TRBD1. The J segment lost 5 bases and the V segment lost 4 bases, leaving 9 bases of the junction unmatched. Germline CDR1 and CDR2: SEHNR and FQNEAQ (reference sequence). The CDR3 is made up of 15 amino acids. The CDR3 coding sequence is TGTGCCAGCAGCTATCCCGGGACAGGGAGTCACGAGCAGTACTTC. Translated: CASSYPGTGSHEQYF.

The sample holds a few counts of this clonotype. The rearrangement links TRBV19 to TRBJ2-5, with 13 bases lining up with TRBD2. Trimming cost V 3 bases and J 8 bases; bases outside gene matches: 6. Germline V CDR1 and CDR2: LNHDA, SQIVND (reference sequence). This CDR3 comprises 15 residues. CDR3 sequence (DNA): TGTGCCAGTAGTATGACTAGCGGGGGGCTTACAACCCAGTACTTC. It codes for CASSMTSGGLTTQYF.

The rearrangement joins TRBV6-4 to TRBJ2-3; D remains ambiguous. Trimming took off 4 bases at V and 5 bases at J, with 16 bases between the two ends. This CDR3 spans 15 amino acids. Germline V lookup: CDR1 MRHNA, CDR2 SNTAGT. CDR3 in amino acids: CASSVAVGGEDTQYF. For the CDR3, the DNA is TGTGCCAGCAGTGTTGCTGTTGGCGGCGAAGATACGCAGTATTTT.

The genes are TRBV3-1 and TRBJ2-1; tentatively, D is TRBD1 or TRBD2 (5 bases each). CDR1 and CDR2 (germline): LGHDT, YNNKEL (reference sequence). The CDR3 has 16 residues. Trimming pared 1 base from V and 4 bases from J, leaving 14 bases between. The CDR3 nucleotides are TGTGCCAGCAGCCAAGTCTCCGGGACGGTTTACAATGAGCAGTTCTTC. Translated, it gives CASSQVSGTVYNEQFF.

This CDR3 reads CAWSGESEYRNEKLFF. CDR3 DNA sequence: TGTGCCTGGAGTGGAGAGAGCGAGTACCGGAATGAAAAACTGTTTTTT. The J gene is TRBJ1-4, the V gene TRBV30, with no clear D. Germline lookup yields CDR1 GTSNPN and CDR2 SVGIG (reference sequence). The V end was cut by 1 base, the J end by 5 bases, with 17 bases between. There are 16 residues in the CDR3. The variable domain in full, completed from reference TRBV30 and TRBJ1-4, reads SQTIHQWPATLVQPVGSPLSLECTVEGTSNPNLYWYRQAAGRGLQLLFYSVGIGQISSEVPQNLSASRPQDRQFILSSKKLLLSDSGFYLCAWSGESEYRNEKLFFGSGTQLSVL.

This CDR3 reads CASSYLWVGQGNYNEQFF. DNA for the CDR3: TGTGCCAGCAGTTATTTATGGGTGGGGCAGGGGAATTACAATGAGCAGTTCTTC. The V gene is TRBV6-2 or TRBV6-3, the J gene TRBJ2-1; TRBD1 might be the D (6 bases). Trimming pared 3 bases from V and 4 bases from J, leaving 22 bases between. The CDR3 runs 18 residues. Germline V gene data show CDR1 as MNHEY and CDR2 as SVGEGT.

This clonotype was counted only a few times. The rearrangement links TRBV7-9 to TRBJ2-5; D might be TRBD1 or TRBD2, each matching 5 bases. CDR3 length: 15 amino acids. Per germline, CDR1 SEHNR and CDR2 FQNEAQ (reference sequence). Deletions cut 6 bases from V and 0 bases from J, with 14 bases between. The CDR3 here is CASSSGTEYQETQYF. CDR3 DNA: TGTGCCAGCAGTTCCGGGACCGAGTACCAAGAGACCCAGTACTTC.

This clonotype was detected a few times. The chain joins TRBV28 to TRBJ2-7; D is ambiguous. The CDR3 has 18 residues. Trimming shortened V by 8 bases and J by 5 bases, and 31 bases separated the two germline ends. Germline V gene lookup returns CDR1 MDHEN and CDR2 SYDVKM. CDR3 DNA: TGTGCCAGCTCCCAAGCAGTGGTTTCGTTGGCAGGCGGCGACGAGCAGTACGTC. Translating it yields CASSQAVVSLAGGDEQYV.

The V gene is TRBV6-2 or TRBV6-3, the J gene TRBJ2-3; 9 bases are shared with TRBD1. The germline V gene has CDR1 MNHEY and CDR2 SVGEGT. The trim removed 5 bases at V and 0 bases at J, leaving 6 bases unmatched. CDR3 size: 16 residues. The CDR3 protein is CASSAGTGTSTDTQYF. CDR3 bases: TGTGCCAGCAGTGCGGGGACAGGGACTAGCACAGATACGCAGTATTTT.

This chain uses TRBV5-1 with TRBJ2-1, with no clear D. CDR1 and CDR2 (germline): SGHRS, YFSETQ. V lost 0 bases, J lost 8 bases, and 6 bases lay in between. The CDR3 consists of 12 residues. CDR3 in amino acids: CASSLASDEQFF. The DNA for the CDR3 is TGCGCCAGCAGCTTGGCCTCCGATGAGCAGTTCTTC.

The rearrangement links TRBV7-6 to TRBJ1-1; D not resolved. CDR1 SGHVS and CDR2 FNYEAQ come from the germline V gene. There are 14 residues in the CDR3. The V end was cut by 1 base, the J end by 1 base, with 7 bases between. DNA of the CDR3: TGTGCCAGCAGCTTAGAGGTAGGGAACACTGAAGCTTTCTTT. Residues: CASSLEVGNTEAFF.